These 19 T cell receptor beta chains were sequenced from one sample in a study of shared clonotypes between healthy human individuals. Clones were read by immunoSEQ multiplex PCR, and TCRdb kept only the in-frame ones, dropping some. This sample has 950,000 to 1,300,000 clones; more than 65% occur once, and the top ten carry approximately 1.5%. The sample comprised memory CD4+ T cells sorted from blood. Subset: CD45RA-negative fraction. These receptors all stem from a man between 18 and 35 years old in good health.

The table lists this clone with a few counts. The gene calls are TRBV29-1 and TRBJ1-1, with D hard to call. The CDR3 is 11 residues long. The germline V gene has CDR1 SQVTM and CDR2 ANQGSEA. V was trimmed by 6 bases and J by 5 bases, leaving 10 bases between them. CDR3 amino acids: CSVTMGTEAFF. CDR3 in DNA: TGCAGCGTGACCATGGGGACTGAAGCTTTCTTT.

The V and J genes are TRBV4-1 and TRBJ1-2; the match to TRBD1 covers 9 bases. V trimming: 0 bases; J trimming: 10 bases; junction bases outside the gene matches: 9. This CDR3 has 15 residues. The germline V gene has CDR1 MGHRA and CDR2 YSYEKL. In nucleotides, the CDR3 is TGCGCCAGCAGCCAAGATGAGTGGGGACAGGGTACCTACACCTTC. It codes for CASSQDEWGQGTYTF.

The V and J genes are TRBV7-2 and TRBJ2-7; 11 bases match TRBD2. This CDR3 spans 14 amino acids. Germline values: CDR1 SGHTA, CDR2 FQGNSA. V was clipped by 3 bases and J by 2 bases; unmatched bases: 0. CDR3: CASSFSGRAYEQYF. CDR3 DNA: TGTGCCAGCAGCTTTAGCGGGAGGGCCTACGAGCAGTACTTC.

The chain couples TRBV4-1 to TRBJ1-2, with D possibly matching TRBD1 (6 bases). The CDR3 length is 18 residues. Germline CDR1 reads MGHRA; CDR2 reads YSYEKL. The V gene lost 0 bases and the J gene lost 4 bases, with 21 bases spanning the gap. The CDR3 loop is CASSQDRGGTTLIYGYTF. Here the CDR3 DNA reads TGCGCCAGCAGCCAAGATCGGGGGGGGACAACCTTAATCTATGGCTACACCTTC.

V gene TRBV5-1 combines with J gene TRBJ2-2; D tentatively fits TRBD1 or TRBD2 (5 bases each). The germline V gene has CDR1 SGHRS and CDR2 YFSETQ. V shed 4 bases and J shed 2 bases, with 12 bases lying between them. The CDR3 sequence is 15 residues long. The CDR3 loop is CASSGTTLNTGELFF. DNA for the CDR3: TGCGCCAGCAGCGGGACGACCCTTAACACCGGGGAGCTGTTTTTT. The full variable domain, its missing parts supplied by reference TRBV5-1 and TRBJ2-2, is KAGVTQTPRYLIKTRGQQVTLSCSPISGHRSVSWYQQTPGQGLQFLFEYFSETQRNKGNFPGRFSGRQFSNSRSEMNVSTLELGDSALYLCASSGTTLNTGELFFGEGSRLTVL.

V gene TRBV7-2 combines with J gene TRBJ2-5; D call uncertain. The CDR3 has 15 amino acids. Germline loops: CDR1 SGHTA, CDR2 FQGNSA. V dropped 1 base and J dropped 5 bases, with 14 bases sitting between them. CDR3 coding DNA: TGTGCCAGCAGCTTAGTAGGGCTAGATGGTGAGACCCAGTACTTC. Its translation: CASSLVGLDGETQYF.

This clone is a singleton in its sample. This chain's CDR3 is CASSKWGETQYF. In nucleotides, the CDR3 is TGTGCCAGCAGTAAATGGGGCGAGACCCAGTACTTC. The V and J genes are TRBV6-6 and TRBJ2-5, with D possibly matching TRBD1 (5 bases). This CDR3 has 12 amino acids. V was cut by 5 bases and J by 5 bases, with 9 bases left in between. The germline V gene encodes CDR1 MNHNY and CDR2 SVGAGI (reference sequence).

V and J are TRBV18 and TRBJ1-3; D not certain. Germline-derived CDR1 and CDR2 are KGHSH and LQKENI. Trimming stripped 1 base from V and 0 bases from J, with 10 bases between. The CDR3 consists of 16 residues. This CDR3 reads CASSPRHSDSGNTIYF. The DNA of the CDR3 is TGTGCCAGCTCACCACGGCACTCAGACTCTGGAAACACCATATATTTT.

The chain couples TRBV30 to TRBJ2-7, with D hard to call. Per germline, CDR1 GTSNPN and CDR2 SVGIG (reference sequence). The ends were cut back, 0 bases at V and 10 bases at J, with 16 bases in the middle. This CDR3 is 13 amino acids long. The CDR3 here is CAWSVSVIPTQYF. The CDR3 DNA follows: TGTGCCTGGAGTGTATCGGTCATCCCAACACAGTACTTC.

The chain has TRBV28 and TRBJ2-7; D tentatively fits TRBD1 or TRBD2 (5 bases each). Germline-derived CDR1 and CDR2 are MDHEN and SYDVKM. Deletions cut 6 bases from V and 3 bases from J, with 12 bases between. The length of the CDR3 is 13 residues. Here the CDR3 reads CASSQGPSYEQYF. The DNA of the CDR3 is TGTGCCAGCAGCCAGGGACCGAGCTACGAGCAGTACTTC.

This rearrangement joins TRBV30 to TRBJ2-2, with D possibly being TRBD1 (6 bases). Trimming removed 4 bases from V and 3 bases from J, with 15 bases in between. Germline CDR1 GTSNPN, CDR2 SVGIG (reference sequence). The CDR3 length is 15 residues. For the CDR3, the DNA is TGTGCCTGGACTTACAGGGATCGGGACACCGGGGAGCTGTTTTTT. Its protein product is CAWTYRDRDTGELFF.

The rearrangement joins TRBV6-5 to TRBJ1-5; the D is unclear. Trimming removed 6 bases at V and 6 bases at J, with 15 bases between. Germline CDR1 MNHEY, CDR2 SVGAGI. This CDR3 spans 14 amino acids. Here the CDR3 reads CASSDPTEGQPQHF. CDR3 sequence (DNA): TGTGCCAGCAGCGACCCGACCGAGGGTCAGCCCCAGCATTTT.

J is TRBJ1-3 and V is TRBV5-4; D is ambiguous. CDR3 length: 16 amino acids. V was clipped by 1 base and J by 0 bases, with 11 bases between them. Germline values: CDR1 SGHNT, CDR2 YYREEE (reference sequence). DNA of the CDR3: TGTGCCAGCAGCTTGATTGGGCAGAGCTCTGGAAACACCATATATTTT. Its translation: CASSLIGQSSGNTIYF. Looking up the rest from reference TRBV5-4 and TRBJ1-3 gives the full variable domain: ETGVTQSPTHLIKTRGQQVTLRCSSQSGHNTVSWYQQALGQGPQFIFQYYREEENGRGNFPPRFSGLQFPNYSSELNVNALELDDSALYLCASSLIGQSSGNTIYFGEGSWLTVV.

Written as DNA, the CDR3 is TGTGCCAGCTCACCAGATTTGTCGGAAGGGGGCTGGTCAGATACGCAGTATTTT. Translated: CASSPDLSEGGWSDTQYF. The chain combines TRBV18 with TRBJ2-3; 7 bases match TRBD1. CDR3 length: 18 residues. V shed 2 bases, J shed 4 bases, and the junction held 15 bases outside the gene matches. Germline V gives CDR1 KGHSH, CDR2 LQKENI.

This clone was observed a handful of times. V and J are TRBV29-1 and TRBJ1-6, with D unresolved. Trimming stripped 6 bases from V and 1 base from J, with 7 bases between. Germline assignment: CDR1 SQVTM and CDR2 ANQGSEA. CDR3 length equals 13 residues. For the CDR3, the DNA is TGCAGCGTCCTAGAGTCCTATAATTCACCCCTCCACTTT. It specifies CSVLESYNSPLHF. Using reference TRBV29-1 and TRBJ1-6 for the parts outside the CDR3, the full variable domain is SAVISQKPSRDICQRGTSLTIQCQVDSQVTMMFWYRQQPGQSLTLIATANQGSEATYESGFVIDKFPISRPNLTFSTLTVSNMSPEDSSIYLCSVLESYNSPLHFGNGTRLTVT.

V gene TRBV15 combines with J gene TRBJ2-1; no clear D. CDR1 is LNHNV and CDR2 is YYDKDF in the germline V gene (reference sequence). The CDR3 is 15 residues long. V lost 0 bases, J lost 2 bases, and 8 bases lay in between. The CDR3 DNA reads TGTGCCACCAGCAGAGACACTCTAGCCTACAATGAGCAGTTCTTC. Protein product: CATSRDTLAYNEQFF.

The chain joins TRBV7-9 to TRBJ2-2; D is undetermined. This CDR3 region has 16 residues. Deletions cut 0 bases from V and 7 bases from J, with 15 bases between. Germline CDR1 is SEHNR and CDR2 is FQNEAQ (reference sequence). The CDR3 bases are TGTGCCAGCAGCTTAGCGCCCACAATCAAAGACGGGGAGCTGTTTTTT. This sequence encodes CASSLAPTIKDGELFF.

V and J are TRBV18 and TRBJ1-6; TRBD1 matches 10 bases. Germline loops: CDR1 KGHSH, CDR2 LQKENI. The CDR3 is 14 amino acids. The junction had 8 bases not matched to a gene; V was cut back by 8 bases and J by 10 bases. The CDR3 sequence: CASPRQGASSPLHF. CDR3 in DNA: TGTGCCAGCCCCCGACAGGGGGCAAGCTCACCCCTCCACTTT.

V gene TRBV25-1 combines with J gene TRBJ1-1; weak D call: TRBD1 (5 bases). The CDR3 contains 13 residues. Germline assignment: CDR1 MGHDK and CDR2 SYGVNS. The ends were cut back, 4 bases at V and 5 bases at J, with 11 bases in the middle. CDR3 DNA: TGTGCCAGCAGTGCCTCCAGGGAAACTGAAGCTTTCTTT. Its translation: CASSASRETEAFF.